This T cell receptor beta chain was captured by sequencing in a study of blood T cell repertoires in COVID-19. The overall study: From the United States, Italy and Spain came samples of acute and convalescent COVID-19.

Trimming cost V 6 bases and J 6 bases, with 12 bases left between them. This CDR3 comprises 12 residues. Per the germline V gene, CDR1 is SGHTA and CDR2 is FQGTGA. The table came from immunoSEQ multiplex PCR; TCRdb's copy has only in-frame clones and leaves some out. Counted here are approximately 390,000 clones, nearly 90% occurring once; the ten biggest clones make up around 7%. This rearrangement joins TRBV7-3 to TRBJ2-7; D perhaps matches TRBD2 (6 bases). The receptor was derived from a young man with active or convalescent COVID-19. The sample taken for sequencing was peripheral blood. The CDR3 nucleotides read TGTGCCAGCAGTCTCGCCGGGGGCGAGCAGTACTTC. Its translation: CASSLAGGEQYF.